This is a list of T cell receptor beta chains from one sample in a study of shared clonotypes between healthy human individuals. TCRdb keeps only in-frame clones here, not all; method: immunoSEQ multiplex PCR. In the table there are approximately 1.4 million clones, approximately 98% of which are singletons. Sample: naive CD4+ T cells sorted from blood. These receptors were taken from a man aged 30-40 years in good health. The conserved cysteine and the conserved F or W are not part of the CDR3 here. Each record gives: D gene, V gene, CDR3 protein. D genes are given only for firm matches.

-	TRBV10-3	AINKSPNTEAF
-	TRBV5-1	ASSFGQNPTYEQY
-	TRBV7-6	ASSLGLTNTGELF
TRBD1	TRBV6-5	ASRLDRVSGNTIY
-	TRBV15	ATQESGRASYEQY
TRBD2	TRBV19	ASSIRGEGPAWEQY
-	TRBV29-1	SVEDRDSGNEQF
TRBD1	TRBV19	ASRLRDRGQAGANVLT
-	TRBV30	AWSVFRAYEQY
-	TRBV5-1	ASSLALTNQETQY
TRBD1	TRBV5-4	ASSLNPTGEETQY
-	TRBV29-1	SVRVQETQY
-	TRBV5-4	ASSPNRDEQY
-	TRBV6-1	ASSLDPNSNQPQH
-	TRBV28	ASSFPPGHMNEKLF
-	TRBV5-1	ASSITNGNYEQY
TRBD1	TRBV2	ASSAVPGQGLNEKLF
TRBD1	TRBV18	ASSPDRGLEAF
-	TRBV6-6	ASSPTRVYEQY
TRBD1	TRBV7-9	ASSPRTGRLQETQY
-	TRBV15	ATSRPHGATYEQY
-	TRBV4-1	ASSQVSGEQF
TRBD1	TRBV2	ASRSTGTGGIYEQY
TRBD2	TRBV2	ASSWGGVRNTQY
TRBD2	TRBV19	ASSMLAGGHYEQY
-	TRBV5-1	ASSPPPEADQPQH
TRBD2	TRBV7-7	ASSLLAGGPGEQY
TRBD1	TRBV5-4	ASSEERQGNGYT
TRBD2	TRBV5-4	ASSLRLATYNEQF
-	TRBV6-1	ASSESLSLRPRETQY
TRBD1	TRBV5-6	ASSLGWTGGIGQPQH
-	TRBV11-2	ASSLPGMRAYEQY
TRBD2	TRBV19	ASSIDVAGGTYEQY
TRBD2	TRBV2	ASASGRVYEQY
-	TRBV7-9	ASSFAISGANVLT
-	TRBV5-1	ASSLEGVMTGEQY
TRBD1	TRBV6-5	ASGGGTGAYGYT
-	TRBV11-3	ASSGGHEQF
-	TRBV6-6	TSSTGGNTEAF
TRBD1	TRBV4-3	ASSQDGRQGLSEKLF
-	TRBV4-3	ASSQDPVRADEQY
-	TRBV7-3	ASSLIHRVGDTEAF
-	TRBV4-2	ASSQDGRGRDTQY
-	TRBV27	ASTPAGRTDTQY
-	TRBV9	ASSTEPTGELF
-	TRBV20-1	SPPSTDTQY
-	TRBV2	ASSALAAGPTYEQY
-	TRBV5-1	ASSLAPGGGSYGYT
TRBD1	TRBV19	ASSHYRGPDTEAF
TRBD1	TRBV7-9	ASSWDREGVFGNTIY
-	TRBV27	ASSFGLGNEQY
TRBD1	TRBV4-1	ASSQAGTGRRLGNTIY
-	TRBV7-9	ASSLAVASGNTIY